This is a list of T cell receptor beta chains from one sample in a study of T cell repertoires in cytomegalovirus infection. Via MiXCR, TCRdb re-called the reads, giving one row per CDR3 protein. The table has fewer than 300,000 distinct CDR3 sequences, 20% to 30% seen once. The sequenced sample was PBMCs. The receptors come from a human donor in good health (CMV status not recorded). Some clones in this sample may be carry-over from other donors' samples. Both conserved end residues are part of each CDR3. D genes are given only for firm matches. Some rows have no size entry. The others give once, few or many, or a class for an expanded clone.

d_call: NA
v_call: TRBV29-1
clone_size: NA
cdr3_aa: CSVYGPSYEQYF

d_call: NA
v_call: TRBV7-2
clone_size: many
cdr3_aa: CASSPRGFASYEQYF

d_call: TRBD1
v_call: TRBV6-5
clone_size: NA
cdr3_aa: CASTWDRVADTQYF

d_call: TRBD1
v_call: TRBV10-3
clone_size: few
cdr3_aa: CAIKAGGNTGELFF

d_call: TRBD1
v_call: TRBV28
clone_size: NA
cdr3_aa: CASSFQDRATSTF

d_call: TRBD2
v_call: TRBV20-1
clone_size: few
cdr3_aa: CSARDPGLAQETQYF

d_call: NA
v_call: TRBV28
clone_size: few
cdr3_aa: CASRQGYNEQFF

d_call: TRBD2
v_call: TRBV7-2
clone_size: NA
cdr3_aa: CASSQAGVGADTQYF

d_call: TRBD2
v_call: TRBV12-3/TRBV12-4
clone_size: NA
cdr3_aa: CASTLSSGGKTQYF

d_call: NA
v_call: TRBV19
clone_size: NA
cdr3_aa: CASSLRRGKTYEQYF

d_call: NA
v_call: TRBV12-3/TRBV12-4
clone_size: few
cdr3_aa: CASSHQGGVSYNEQFF

d_call: TRBD1
v_call: TRBV7-2
clone_size: few
cdr3_aa: CASSPGQGDIQYF

d_call: NA
v_call: TRBV6-1
clone_size: many
cdr3_aa: CASSEGWGPQSYDGYTF

d_call: NA
v_call: TRBV7-8
clone_size: many
cdr3_aa: CASSSWTVALHF

d_call: TRBD2
v_call: TRBV20-1
clone_size: few
cdr3_aa: CSARDSLAGNTDTQYF

d_call: NA
v_call: TRBV7-8
clone_size: few
cdr3_aa: CASSLSTETYEQYF

d_call: TRBD2
v_call: TRBV6-2/TRBV6-3
clone_size: NA
cdr3_aa: CASSLAGGFNEQFF

d_call: NA
v_call: TRBV7-2
clone_size: many
cdr3_aa: CASSRLWDSPLHF